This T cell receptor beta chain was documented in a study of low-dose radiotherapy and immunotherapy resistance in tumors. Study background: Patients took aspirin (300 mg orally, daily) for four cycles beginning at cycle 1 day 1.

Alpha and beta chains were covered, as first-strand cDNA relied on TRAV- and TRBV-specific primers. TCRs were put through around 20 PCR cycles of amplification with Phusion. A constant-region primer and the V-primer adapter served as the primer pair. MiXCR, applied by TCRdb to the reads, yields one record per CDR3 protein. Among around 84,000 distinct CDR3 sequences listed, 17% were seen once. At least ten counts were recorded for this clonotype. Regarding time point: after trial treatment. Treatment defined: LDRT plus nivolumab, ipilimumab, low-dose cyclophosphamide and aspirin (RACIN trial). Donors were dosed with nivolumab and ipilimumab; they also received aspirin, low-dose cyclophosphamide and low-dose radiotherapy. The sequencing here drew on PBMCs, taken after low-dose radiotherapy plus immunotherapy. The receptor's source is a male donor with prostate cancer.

CDR3 amino acids: CASSLDPGQTYEQYF. CDR3 in DNA: TGCGCCAGCAGCTTGGATCCGGGACAGACCTACGAGCAGTACTTC. The genes are TRBV5-1 and TRBJ2-7; 7 bases are shared with TRBD1. The CDR3 loop spans 15 amino acids. With 0 bases clipped from V and 2 bases from J, the junction kept 5 bases outside the gene matches. Per germline, CDR1 SGHRS and CDR2 YFSETQ.